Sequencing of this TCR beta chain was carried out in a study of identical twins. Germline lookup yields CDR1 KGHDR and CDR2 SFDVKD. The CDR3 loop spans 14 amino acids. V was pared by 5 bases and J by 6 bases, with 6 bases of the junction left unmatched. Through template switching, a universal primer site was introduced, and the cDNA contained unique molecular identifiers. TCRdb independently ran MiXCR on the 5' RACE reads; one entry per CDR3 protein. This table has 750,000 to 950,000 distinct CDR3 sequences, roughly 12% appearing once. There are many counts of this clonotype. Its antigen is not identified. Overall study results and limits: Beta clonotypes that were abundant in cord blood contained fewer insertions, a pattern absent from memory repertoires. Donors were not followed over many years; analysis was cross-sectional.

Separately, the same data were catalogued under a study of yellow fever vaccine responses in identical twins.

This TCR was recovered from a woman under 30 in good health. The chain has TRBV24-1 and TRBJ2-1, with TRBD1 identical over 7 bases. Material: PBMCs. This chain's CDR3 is CATSGDSHRNEQFF. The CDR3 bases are TGTGCCACCAGTGGGGACAGTCACCGCAATGAGCAGTTCTTC.